The rows below give T cell receptor beta chains drawn from one sample of a study of blood T cell repertoires in COVID-19. Produced via immunoSEQ multiplex PCR; TCRdb's table is partial and in-frame only. The repertoire holds over 150,000 clones, with about 86% as singletons. Sequenced sample: peripheral blood. Every receptor here comes from a man in his forties or fifties with active or convalescent COVID-19. The conserved cysteine and the conserved F or W are not part of the CDR3 here. Fields, in order: J gene, clone size, V gene, CDR3 protein. Not every row has a clone size; where given, it reads once, few, many or a size class.

TRBJ2-1 | - | TRBV3-1/TRBV3-2 | ASSQDGAGGYNEQF
TRBJ2-2 | - | TRBV18 | ASSPSGSNTGELF
TRBJ2-7 | - | TRBV5-4 | ASSLEDRQQY
TRBJ1-2 | - | TRBV28 | ASSLEGRHYGYT
TRBJ2-5 | - | TRBV3-1/TRBV3-2 | ASSQGGGMVAQY
TRBJ2-3 | - | TRBV9 | ASSTRTPKDTQY
TRBJ2-7 | few | TRBV9 | ASSALDLGSEQY
TRBJ2-2 | - | TRBV11-1 | ASSLAGGTGELF
TRBJ1-2 | - | TRBV6-2/TRBV6-3 | ASSRSGTDYGYT
TRBJ1-1 | - | TRBV4-2 | ASSRGGTDVTEAF
TRBJ1-5 | - | TRBV6-5 | ASRPGAGRQPQH
TRBJ1-2 | - | TRBV27 | ASSPTDRVRGYT
TRBJ1-2 | - | TRBV10-3 | AISDPTKTDDGYT
TRBJ2-1 | once | TRBV5-1 | ASSDTRNPLNEQF
TRBJ1-2 | - | TRBV12-3/TRBV12-4 | ASSLIERYGYT
TRBJ1-2 | - | TRBV5-4 | ASSPSGLSYGYT
TRBJ2-7 | - | TRBV11-3 | ASSLSDTSYEQY
TRBJ2-1 | - | TRBV7-9 | ASSVSSGTYNEQF
TRBJ2-2 | - | TRBV30 | AWTLISGELF
TRBJ1-1 | - | TRBV19 | ASSQTLNTEAF
TRBJ2-3 | - | TRBV24-1 | ATSDPGRTDTQY
TRBJ1-2 | - | TRBV6-4 | ASSPGQNYGYT
TRBJ2-2 | - | TRBV24-1 | ATSDLGRANTGELF
TRBJ1-6 | - | TRBV18 | ASSPRTLSVSPLH
TRBJ2-7 | - | TRBV18 | ASSPPISTSGGYEQY
TRBJ1-6 | - | TRBV12-5 | ASAWGLTGGGSPLH
TRBJ1-5 | - | TRBV7-2 | ASSPAGSSNQPQH
TRBJ1-1 | - | TRBV10-2 | ASRRGGNLEAF
TRBJ2-2 | - | TRBV27 | ASTDRGDTGELF
TRBJ2-5 | - | TRBV4-3 | ASSRDREETQY
TRBJ2-5 | once | TRBV6-2/TRBV6-3 | ASSSRPPSGQETQY
TRBJ2-7 | - | TRBV5-5 | ASSLVDGGAYEQY
TRBJ1-5 | - | TRBV3-1/TRBV3-2 | ASSQSGTANQPQH
TRBJ2-7 | - | TRBV28 | ASSQLIPPGTPVGEQY
TRBJ1-4 | once | TRBV5-5 | ASSLYSGPSTVNEKLF
TRBJ1-2 | - | TRBV11-2 | ASSLDRGTYT
TRBJ2-7 | - | TRBV7-2 | ASSLLAGPEQY
TRBJ2-2 | - | TRBV29-1 | SALVGSGAGELF
TRBJ2-3 | - | TRBV7-2 | ASSLSRLSTDTQY
TRBJ2-1 | - | TRBV5-1 | ASSLVGLEDEQF
TRBJ2-7 | - | TRBV6-2/TRBV6-3 | ASSFHHRGGSYEQY
TRBJ2-2 | - | TRBV2 | ASRGQVNTGELF
TRBJ2-7 | - | TRBV7-9 | ASSRDSAYEQY
TRBJ1-6 | - | TRBV4-1 | ASSQGDRGNSPLH
TRBJ1-1 | few | TRBV2 | ASGTINTEAF
TRBJ2-1 | - | TRBV9 | ASSPTSGSYNEQF
TRBJ2-3 | - | TRBV5-8 | ASSSAGYTQY
TRBJ1-1 | - | TRBV24-1 | ATSTRFPNTEAF